Shown below are 25 T cell receptor beta chains from a single sample sequenced in a study of T cell responses to AZD1222 COVID-19 vaccine. Here immunoSEQ multiplex PCR was the method, and the copy in TCRdb shows in-frame clones only, minus some. The sample includes just over 90,000 clones, over 75% seen only once; the top ten take about 2.5%. The source was peripheral blood, collected 28 days after the second AZD1222 dose. The receptors derive from an adult who received the AZD1222 COVID-19 vaccine.

The chain couples TRBV11-3 to TRBJ2-1; D uncertain. Germline V gives CDR1 SGHNT, CDR2 YENEEA. The CDR3 contains 13 residues. V shed 3 bases and J shed 13 bases, with 16 bases lying between them. The chain's CDR3 is CASSFTTNAPQFF. The CDR3 bases are TGTGCCAGCAGCTTTACCACGAACGCCCCCCAGTTCTTC.

The chain is built from TRBV19 and TRBJ1-4; D remains unclear. Deletions cut 4 bases from V and 6 bases from J, with 15 bases between. Germline CDR1 LNHDA, CDR2 SQIVND (reference sequence). The CDR3 is 15 residues long. This CDR3 reads CASSNDGYDDEKLFF. CDR3 in DNA: TGTGCCAGTAGTAACGACGGGTATGATGATGAAAAACTGTTTTTT.

V gene TRBV19 combines with J gene TRBJ2-3, with D tentatively TRBD1 (8 bases). Germline CDR1 LNHDA, CDR2 SQIVND (reference sequence). This CDR3 has 14 residues. V gave up 6 bases and J gave up 3 bases, with 13 bases separating them. CDR3 sequence: CASRQQGGTDTQYF. CDR3 sequence (DNA): TGTGCCAGTAGGCAACAGGGGGGGACAGATACGCAGTATTTT.

This chain links TRBV10-3 with TRBJ1-4; 7 bases align to TRBD1. The germline CDR1 and CDR2 sequences are ENHRY and SYGVKD. The CDR3 extends over 16 amino acids. Trimming took 0 bases from V and 8 from J; bases not matched to a gene: 9. The CDR3 spells CAISESSEGAGEKLFF. In DNA, the CDR3 is TGTGCCATCAGTGAGTCGTCGGAGGGGGCAGGGGAAAAACTGTTTTTT.

The V and J genes are TRBV7-9 and TRBJ2-1; no reliable D call. V gave up 1 base and J gave up 10 bases, with 8 bases separating them. Germline CDR1 is SEHNR and CDR2 is FQNEAQ (reference sequence). This CDR3 spans 12 amino acids. CDR3 in DNA: TGTGCCAGCAGCTTAGACGCCGGCGAGCAGTTCTTC. Its translation is CASSLDAGEQFF. The full variable domain, its missing parts supplied by reference TRBV7-9 and TRBJ2-1, is DTGVSQNPRHKITKRGQNVTFRCDPISEHNRLYWYRQTLGQGPEFLTYFQNEAQLEKSRLLSDRFSAERPKGSFSTLEIQRTEQGDSAMYLCASSLDAGEQFFGPGTRLTVL.

The V gene is TRBV18, the J gene TRBJ2-5; 9 bases are shared with TRBD2. Germline values: CDR1 KGHSH, CDR2 LQKENI. The CDR3 extends over 16 amino acids. V shed 2 bases and J 4 bases; nucleotides not matched to a gene: 8. The CDR3 nucleotides are TGTGCCAGCTCACCAACAGCGGGGGGCTTGGGAGAGACCCAGTACTTC. As protein: CASSPTAGGLGETQYF.

The chain uses TRBV7-3 and TRBJ2-1, with D perhaps TRBD2 (6 bases). The CDR3 contains 15 residues. The V gene's germline CDR1 is SGHTA and CDR2 FQGTGA. Trimming cost V 8 bases and J 4 bases, with 18 bases left between them. CDR3 sequence (DNA): TGTGCCAGCCGTTCCGATGGCGGGATTTACAATGAGCAGTTCTTC. Protein: CASRSDGGIYNEQFF. The complete variable domain, with remaining parts taken from reference TRBV7-3 and TRBJ2-1, reads GAGVSQTPSNKVTEKGKYVELRCDPISGHTALYWYRQSLGQGPEFLIYFQGTGAADDSGLPNDRFFAVRPEGSVSTLKIQRTERGDSAVYLCASRSDGGIYNEQFFGPGTRLTVL.

This clone was seen just once. This rearrangement joins TRBV30 to TRBJ2-6, with unresolved D. This CDR3 has 16 amino acids. The V and J ends lost 1 base and 1 base respectively, with 11 bases between them. The germline gives CDR1 GTSNPN, CDR2 SVGIG (reference sequence). In DNA, the CDR3 is TGTGCCTGGAGTGCCCTGGGTGAATCTGGGGCCAACGTCCTGACTTTC. Protein product: CAWSALGESGANVLTF. The full variable domain, completed using reference TRBV30 and TRBJ2-6, is SQTIHQWPATLVQPVGSPLSLECTVEGTSNPNLYWYRQAAGRGLQLLFYSVGIGQISSEVPQNLSASRPQDRQFILSSKKLLLSDSGFYLCAWSALGESGANVLTFGAGSRLTVL.

This clone has only a few counts. J is TRBJ2-3 and V is TRBV7-9, with unresolved D. This CDR3 contains 13 residues. The germline gives CDR1 SEHNR, CDR2 FQNEAQ (reference sequence). Trimming took 5 bases from V and 6 from J, leaving 12 bases between them. The CDR3 spells CASSPVADDTQYF. CDR3 nucleotide sequence: TGTGCCAGCAGCCCCGTCGCGGACGATACGCAGTATTTT. Variable domain in full (rest from reference TRBV7-9 and TRBJ2-3): DTGVSQNPRHKITKRGQNVTFRCDPISEHNRLYWYRQTLGQGPEFLTYFQNEAQLEKSRLLSDRFSAERPKGSFSTLEIQRTEQGDSAMYLCASSPVADDTQYFGPGTRLTVL.

Here the CDR3 DNA reads TGCGCCAGCAGCTCGATGGGGGGCGGGGAGACCCAGTACTTC. This sequence encodes CASSSMGGGETQYF. The chain combines TRBV5-1 with TRBJ2-5, with D perhaps given as TRBD1 or TRBD2 (6 bases each). The CDR3 contains 14 residues. Between the trimmed V and J ends, which lost 3 bases and 5 bases, there was a span of 14 bases. Germline loops: CDR1 SGHRS, CDR2 YFSETQ.

This chain connects TRBV27 to TRBJ1-3; no definite D call. The CDR3 is 16 residues long. With 5 bases removed from V and 2 bases from J, the gap between germline ends came to 16 bases. Germline V gene sequence: CDR1 MNHEY, CDR2 SMNVEV (reference sequence). DNA of the CDR3: TGTGCCAGCAGTCCCGATTATGCGGGGACTGGAAACACCATATATTTT. Protein: CASSPDYAGTGNTIYF.

This chain joins TRBV9 and TRBJ1-2; 9 nucleotides line up with TRBD1. The CDR3 totals 15 residues. J gave up 9 bases and V 0 bases, and 9 bases lay outside the gene matches. Germline V gene data show CDR1 as SGDLS and CDR2 as YYNGEE. DNA for the CDR3: TGTGCCAGCAGCGTAGGAGGGACAGGGAGGCAGCGCTACACCTTC. Residues: CASSVGGTGRQRYTF.

This clone has only a few counts. The chain employs TRBV6-5 and TRBJ1-3; unclear D gene. The V and J ends lost 7 bases and 8 bases respectively, with 12 bases between them. Per the germline V gene, CDR1 is MNHEY and CDR2 is SVGAGI. This CDR3 has 12 amino acids. DNA for the CDR3: TGTGCCAGCAAGGACGCCGGTGACACCATATATTTT. It encodes CASKDAGDTIYF.

The gene calls are TRBV24-1 and TRBJ2-7, with 8 bases matching TRBD1. V dropped 0 bases and J dropped 2; count of bases not matched to a gene: 11. CDR1 is KGHDR and CDR2 is SFDVKD in the germline V gene. The CDR3 loop spans 18 amino acids. The chain's CDR3 is CATSDLPLRQGPTYEQYF. The CDR3 coding sequence is TGTGCCACCAGTGATTTGCCCTTACGACAGGGGCCTACCTACGAGCAGTACTTC.

V usage is TRBV18 and J usage is TRBJ1-3; the D is unclear. The V and J ends lost 2 bases and 0 bases respectively, with 5 bases between them. The CDR3 is 14 residues long. Germline CDR1 KGHSH, CDR2 LQKENI. CDR3 DNA: TGTGCCAGCTCACCAACCGGCTCTGGAAACACCATATATTTT. Translating it yields CASSPTGSGNTIYF.

The rearrangement joins TRBV5-4 to TRBJ2-7, with 7 bases that match TRBD1. Trimming cost V 4 bases and J 2 bases; bases outside gene matches: 12. Germline CDR1 reads SGHNT; CDR2 reads YYREEE (reference sequence). This CDR3 is built from 16 residues. CDR3 sequence: CASSPGTVVLPYEQYF. In DNA, the CDR3 is TGTGCCAGCAGCCCAGGGACAGTAGTCCTCCCCTACGAGCAGTACTTC.

V usage is TRBV19 and J usage is TRBJ2-7; 7 nucleotides line up with TRBD2. CDR1 is LNHDA and CDR2 is SQIVND in the germline V gene (reference sequence). There are 15 residues in the CDR3. V shed 6 bases, J shed 3 bases, and the junction held 11 bases outside the gene matches. CDR3 in DNA: TGTGCCAGTAGCCTCGGGTCTAGCGGAGTCTACGAGCAGTACTTC. Translating it yields CASSLGSSGVYEQYF.

The genes are TRBV5-8 and TRBJ1-2; D call uncertain. Germline CDR1 SGHTS, CDR2 YDEGEE. V lost 2 bases to trimming and J lost 4 bases, with 9 bases between them. The CDR3 length is 13 residues. CDR3: CASSFGRIYGYTF. The CDR3 DNA reads as TGTGCCAGCAGCTTTGGGCGGATCTATGGCTACACCTTC.

The chain employs TRBV18 and TRBJ2-7, with unresolved D. Trimming shortened V by 1 base and J by 3 bases, and 7 bases separated the two germline ends. The CDR3 is made up of 13 amino acids. CDR1 is KGHSH, CDR2 LQKENI, per germline. CDR3 in amino acids: CASSPRRRYEQYF. DNA of the CDR3: TGTGCCAGCTCACCACGTAGACGCTACGAGCAGTACTTC.

The rearrangement links TRBV25-1 to TRBJ1-3; no reliable D call. Germline CDR1 is MGHDK and CDR2 is SYGVNS. The CDR3 is 14 residues long. The germline V and J ends were trimmed by 2 bases and 0 bases, with 5 bases remaining between them. As DNA, the CDR3 is TGTGCCAGCAGTGAAGGCTCCTCTGGAAACACCATATATTTT. The encoded protein is CASSEGSSGNTIYF.

The chain recombines TRBV28 with TRBJ1-1; D is uncertain. Germline-derived CDR1 and CDR2 are MDHEN and SYDVKM. V shed 0 bases and J shed 4 bases, with 6 bases lying between them. This CDR3 comprises 13 residues. CDR3 DNA: TGTGCCAGCAGTTTATGGGGATCCACTGAAGCTTTCTTT. Translating gives CASSLWGSTEAFF.

This clone was counted a single time. This rearrangement joins TRBV24-1 to TRBJ1-2; the D gene is possibly TRBD1 (5 bases). This CDR3 contains 15 residues. In germline, CDR1 is KGHDR, CDR2 SFDVKD. The V end lost 3 bases, the J end lost 6 bases, and 16 bases lay between the germline ends. The DNA for the CDR3 is TGTGCCACCAGTGATCACCCCGGACATGAGGATGGCTACACCTTC. It is translated as CATSDHPGHEDGYTF.

V usage is TRBV4-3 and J usage is TRBJ1-2; possibly TRBD1 for D (6 bases). The germline V and J ends were trimmed by 0 bases and 4 bases, with 15 bases remaining between them. Germline V gene lookup returns CDR1 LGHNA and CDR2 YSLEER. This CDR3 comprises 16 residues. This CDR3 reads CASSQDGGGGIYGYTF. The CDR3 DNA sequence: TGCGCCAGCAGCCAAGATGGCGGAGGGGGAATCTATGGCTACACCTTC.

The V call is TRBV6-5, the J call TRBJ1-2; TRBD1 agrees at 10 bases. The V gene end was trimmed by 7 bases and the J gene end by 7 bases; junction bases not matched to a gene: 12. In germline, CDR1 is MNHEY, CDR2 SVGAGI. This CDR3 has 15 amino acids. The CDR3 nucleotides are TGTGCCAGCATTTCGGGACAGGGGCTCGAGAGTGGCTACACCTTC. This translates into CASISGQGLESGYTF.

The chain carries TRBV18 and TRBJ1-2, with 9 positions matching TRBD1. V dropped 3 bases and J dropped 4; count of bases not matched to a gene: 9. This CDR3 comprises 16 residues. The germline CDR1 and CDR2 sequences are KGHSH and LQKENI. DNA of the CDR3: TGTGCCAGCTCACCCCCGACAGGGGGTTGGTTCTATGGCTACACCTTC. Amino acid sequence: CASSPPTGGWFYGYTF.